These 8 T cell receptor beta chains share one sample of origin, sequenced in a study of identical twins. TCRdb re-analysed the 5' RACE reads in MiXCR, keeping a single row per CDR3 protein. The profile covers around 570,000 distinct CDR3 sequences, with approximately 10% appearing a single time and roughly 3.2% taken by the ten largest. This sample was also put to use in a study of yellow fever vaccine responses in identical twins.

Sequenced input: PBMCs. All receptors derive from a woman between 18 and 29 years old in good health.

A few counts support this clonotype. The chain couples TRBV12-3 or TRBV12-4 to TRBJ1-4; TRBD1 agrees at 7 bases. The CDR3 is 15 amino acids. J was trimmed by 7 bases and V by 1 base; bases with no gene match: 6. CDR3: CASSLGQGGREKLFF. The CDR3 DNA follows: TGTGCCAGCAGTTTAGGTCAGGGGGGACGTGAAAAACTGTTTTTT.

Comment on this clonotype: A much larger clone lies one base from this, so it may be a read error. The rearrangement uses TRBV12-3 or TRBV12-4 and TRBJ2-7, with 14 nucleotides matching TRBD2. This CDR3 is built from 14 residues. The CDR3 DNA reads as TGTACCAGCAGGCGACTAGCGGGAGGGTACGAGCAGTACTTC. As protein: CTSRRLAGGYEQYF.

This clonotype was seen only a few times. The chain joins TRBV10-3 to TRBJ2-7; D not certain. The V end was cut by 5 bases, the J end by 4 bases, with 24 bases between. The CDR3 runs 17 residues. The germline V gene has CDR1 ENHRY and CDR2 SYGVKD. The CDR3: CAISKWTLETHGYEQYF. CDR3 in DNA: TGTGCCATCAGTAAATGGACGCTAGAAACCCACGGGTACGAGCAGTACTTC.

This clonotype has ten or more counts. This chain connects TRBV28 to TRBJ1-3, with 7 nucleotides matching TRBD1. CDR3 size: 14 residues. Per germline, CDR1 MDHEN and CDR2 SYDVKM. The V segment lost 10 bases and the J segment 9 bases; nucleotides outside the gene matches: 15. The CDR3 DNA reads TGTGCCACCACCCGGACAGGTCTGGAGAGCACCATATATTTT. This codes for CATTRTGLESTIYF.

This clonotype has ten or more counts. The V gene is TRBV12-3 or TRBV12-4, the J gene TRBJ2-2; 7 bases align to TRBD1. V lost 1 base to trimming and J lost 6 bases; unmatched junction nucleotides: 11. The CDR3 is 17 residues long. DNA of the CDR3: TGTGCCAGCAGTTTAGGAGCACAGGGGCTTGGTCCCGGGGAGCTGTTTTTT. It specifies CASSLGAQGLGPGELFF.

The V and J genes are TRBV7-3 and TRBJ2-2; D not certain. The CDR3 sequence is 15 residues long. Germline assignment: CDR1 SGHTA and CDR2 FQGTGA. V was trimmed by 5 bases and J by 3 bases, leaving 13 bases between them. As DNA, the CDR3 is TGTGCCAGCAGCCCCAAAACTGGTTACACCGGGGAGCTGTTTTTT. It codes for CASSPKTGYTGELFF.

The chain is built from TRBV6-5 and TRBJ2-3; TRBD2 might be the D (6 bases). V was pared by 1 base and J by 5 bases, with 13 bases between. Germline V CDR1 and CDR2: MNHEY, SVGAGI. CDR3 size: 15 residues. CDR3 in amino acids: CASSYFGGGGDTQYF. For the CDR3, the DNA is TGTGCCAGCAGTTACTTCGGGGGTGGGGGAGATACGCAGTATTTT.

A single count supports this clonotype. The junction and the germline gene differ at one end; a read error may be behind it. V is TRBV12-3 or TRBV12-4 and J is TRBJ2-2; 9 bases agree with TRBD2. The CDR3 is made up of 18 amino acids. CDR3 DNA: TGTGCCCGCAGTTTAAGGGTGGCGGGGGGGCCGGGCACCGGGGAGCTGTTTTTT. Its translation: CARSLRVAGGPGTGELFF.